This T cell receptor (beta chain) was identified during a study of shared clonotypes between healthy human individuals. Background on the study: Each donor's CD8 memory used one plate, CD8 naive two, each CD4 subset three.

CDR3 length equals 13 residues. The V gene's germline CDR1 is LGHNA and CDR2 YSLEER. The germline V and J ends were trimmed by 4 bases and 5 bases, with 9 bases remaining between them. Replicate PCRs for sorted subsets used 200 ng DNA; this equaled 30,000 to 35,000 T cell genomes. Sequencing used immunoSEQ multiplex PCR; TCRdb keeps in-frame clones, though not all of them. The data hold 2 million or so clones, with roughly 94% observed a single time. With respect to this clone: Its cognate antigen is unknown.

Overall study results and limits: Sampling involved blood alone; tissue repertoires likely differ.

Specimen: naive CD4+ T cells sorted from blood. This sample's subset: CD45RA+ positively selected. This receptor was obtained from a young man in good health. The chain employs TRBV4-3 and TRBJ2-1; D perhaps matches TRBD1 (6 bases). The CDR3 nucleotides are TGCGCCAGCAGCCCCTACAGGGACAATGAGCAGTTCTTC. Its translation is CASSPYRDNEQFF.